Listed below are T cell receptor beta chains from one sample, sequenced in a study of blood T cell repertoires in COVID-19. Some clones are missing from TCRdb's copy, which holds only in-frame ones; the method was immunoSEQ multiplex PCR. The sample contains some 58,000 clones, approximately 90% of which appear only once. The sample consisted of peripheral blood. The receptors originated from a man aged 40-55 years with acute or convalescent COVID-19. Both conserved end residues are part of each CDR3. D genes are given only for firm matches. The listing skips clone size in some rows; elsewhere it reads once, few, many or a size class.

TRBJ1-4 | once | TRBV27 | - | TGTGCCAGCAGTTTATTCGGTCCGGGAAAACTGTTTTTT | CASSLFGPGKLFF
TRBJ1-5 | - | TRBV11-2 | - | TGTGCCAGCAGCTTAGGATCAGGGAGGGACAATCAGCCCCAGCATTTT | CASSLGSGRDNQPQHF
TRBJ1-3 | - | TRBV12-3/TRBV12-4 | - | TGTGCCAGCAGTTTTGCGGGAAACACCATATATTTT | CASSFAGNTIYF
TRBJ1-2 | once | TRBV29-1 | - | TGCAGCGTTGTGATTCAGGGCCTCGGCTATGGCTACACCTTC | CSVVIQGLGYGYTF
TRBJ1-1 | - | TRBV5-1 | - | TGCGCCAGCAGCGACGGTTGGGCCCCCGCCGGGAACACTGAAGCTTTCTTT | CASSDGWAPAGNTEAFF
TRBJ2-3 | - | TRBV9 | - | TGTGCCAGCAGCGCCCGGGACATACCCCGCACAGATACGCAGTATTTT | CASSARDIPRTDTQYF
TRBJ2-2 | - | TRBV30 | - | TGTGCCTGGAGTGGACTGCTTGGTAGGGAGCTGTTTTTT | CAWSGLLGRELFF
TRBJ2-1 | - | TRBV29-1 | TRBD2 | TGCAGCGTTGGAGTAGCGGGAGTTGGCGATGAGCAGTTCTTC | CSVGVAGVGDEQFF
TRBJ2-7 | - | TRBV14 | - | TGTGCCAGCAGCCAAGATACCTACGAGCAGTACTTC | CASSQDTYEQYF
TRBJ2-7 | - | TRBV30 | - | TGTGCCTGGATGGATGGCCCGGCGGGGCAGTACTTC | CAWMDGPAGQYF
TRBJ2-1 | - | TRBV18 | - | TGTGCCAGCTCCAGAGAGCTAGGAAGCGATGAGCAGTTCTTC | CASSRELGSDEQFF
TRBJ2-7 | - | TRBV5-1 | - | TGCGCCAGCAGCTTGGCCACAGGGACCTACGAGCAGTACTTC | CASSLATGTYEQYF
TRBJ1-1 | - | TRBV29-1 | TRBD1 | TGCAGCGTTCGGACAGGGATGAACACTGAAGCTTTCTTT | CSVRTGMNTEAFF
TRBJ2-7 | - | TRBV3-1/TRBV3-2 | - | TGTGCCAGCAGCCGGGGGGAGAGCTACGAGCAGTACTTC | CASSRGESYEQYF
TRBJ1-6 | - | TRBV5-1 | TRBD1 | TGCGCCAGCAGCTTGGCCGCAGGGGGCGATTCACCCCTCCACTTT | CASSLAAGGDSPLHF
TRBJ2-7 | - | TRBV3-1/TRBV3-2 | TRBD2 | TGTGCCAGCAGCCAGGGACTAGCAGGCTACGAGCAGTACTTC | CASSQGLAGYEQYF
TRBJ2-3 | - | TRBV5-1 | TRBD2 | TGCGCCAGCAGGACTAGCGGGGGCACAGATACGCAGTATTTT | CASRTSGGTDTQYF
TRBJ2-1 | - | TRBV14 | - | TGTGCCAGCAGCCCGGGACTGGAGCAGTTCTTC | CASSPGLEQFF
TRBJ2-2 | - | TRBV28 | TRBD2 | TGTGCCAGCGGGCGACTAGCGGGAGGCACCGGGGAGCTGTTTTTT | CASGRLAGGTGELFF
TRBJ2-7 | - | TRBV4-3 | - | TGCGCCAGCAGCCAAGCGACCGGCGGCGCCGAGCAGTACTTC | CASSQATGGAEQYF
TRBJ2-2 | - | TRBV11-2 | - | TGTGCCAGCAGCTTCGCCGGGGAGCTGTTTTTT | CASSFAGELFF
TRBJ1-2 | - | TRBV28 | TRBD1 | TGTGCCAGCACTTTGGGGACAGCAAACTATGGCTACACCTTC | CASTLGTANYGYTF
TRBJ2-5 | - | TRBV11-2 | - | TGTGCCAGCAGCTTAGCTCTAGGGGTGGAGACCCAGTACTTC | CASSLALGVETQYF
TRBJ2-7 | - | TRBV7-2 | TRBD2 | TGTGCCAGCAGCTTATCCAGCGGGAGGGCAGCGACCTACGAGCAGTACTTC | CASSLSSGRAATYEQYF
TRBJ2-1 | - | TRBV5-6 | - | TGTGCCAGCACCCTAACGAACCACTACAATGAGCAGTTCTTC | CASTLTNHYNEQFF
TRBJ2-3 | - | TRBV6-5 | TRBD1 | TGTGCCAGCAGTCACGGACAGGGGCAGACAGATACGCAGTATTTT | CASSHGQGQTDTQYF
TRBJ2-3 | - | TRBV7-2 | TRBD2 | TGTGCCAGCAGCCAAGCGGGAGGTAGGACAGATACGCAGTATTTT | CASSQAGGRTDTQYF
TRBJ1-1 | - | TRBV4-2 | TRBD1 | TGTGCCAGCAGCCAGGCGGGACAGGGGGGGACTGAAGCTTTCTTT | CASSQAGQGGTEAFF
TRBJ2-7 | - | TRBV7-9 | - | TGTGCCAGCAGCTTAGTGGAGACGAGCTCCTACGAGCAGTACTTC | CASSLVETSSYEQYF
TRBJ2-1 | - | TRBV18 | - | TGTGCCAGCTCACCATTGAGTCAGGCGAATGAGCAGTTCTTC | CASSPLSQANEQFF
TRBJ1-1 | - | TRBV28 | - | TGTGCCAGCAGGACAGTGAACACTGAAGCTTTCTTT | CASRTVNTEAFF
TRBJ2-7 | - | TRBV10-2 | - | TGCGCCAGCAGTGATACCTACGAGCAGTACTTC | CASSDTYEQYF
TRBJ2-7 | - | TRBV6-5 | TRBD1 | TGTGCCAGCAGTAAGAAACCGGGACAGGGCTACGAGCAGTACTTC | CASSKKPGQGYEQYF
TRBJ1-1 | - | TRBV3-1/TRBV3-2 | - | TGTGCCAGCAGCCAAGGTTTATTGTCAGGGTCCACTGAAGCTTTCTTT | CASSQGLLSGSTEAFF
TRBJ1-2 | - | TRBV30 | - | TGTGCCTGGAGGAACAGGGTGAGCTACACCTTC | CAWRNRVSYTF
TRBJ2-2 | - | TRBV19 | - | TGTGCCAGTAAGGCTTCCAGGGCTGACACCGGGGAGCTGTTTTTT | CASKASRADTGELFF
TRBJ1-1 | once | TRBV2 | - | TGTGCCAGCAGTGAAAGGGGGAACACTGAAGCTTTCTTT | CASSERGNTEAFF
TRBJ2-2 | - | TRBV7-2 | - | TGTGCCAGCAGCTTTAGCCTAGCGCCTAACACCGGGGAGCTGTTTTTT | CASSFSLAPNTGELFF